This TCR beta chain was sequenced in a study of Graves' ophthalmopathy and Graves' hyperthyroidism. RNA transcripts were the source from which TCR beta CDR3 regions were amplified. First-round RT-PCR used HTBI primers; second-round multiplex PCR followed. TCRdb re-derived calls from the multiplex PCR reads in MiXCR, one entry per CDR3 protein. The sample has about 400,000 distinct CDR3 sequences; roughly 21% are singletons. This clonotype was detected many times. What it recognizes is unknown. Absence of ophthalmopathy within 18 months of follow-up defined stable hyperthyroidism. Diagnostic conclusions were grounded in clinical symptoms, serum thyroxine, TRAb, thyroid ultrasound and orbital computed tomography. PBMCs originated in less than 11 ml of fresh peripheral blood. Study-wide findings and caveats: Detection in blood was also observed for most expanded thyroid clonotypes above 0.001 frequency.

V was trimmed by 3 bases and J by 5 bases, leaving 7 bases between them. The germline gives CDR1 MGHDK, CDR2 SYGVNS. The CDR3 consists of 12 residues. Sequencing was carried out using peripheral blood. This sequence joins TRBV25-1 and TRBJ1-2; D remains ambiguous. The TCR comes from a woman between 18 and 30 years old with stable Graves' hyperthyroidism. In nucleotides, the CDR3 is TGTGCCAGCAGTGACAGCAATTATGGCTACACCTTC. This translates into CASSDSNYGYTF.